The clone carrying this T cell receptor (beta chain) was found a few times. Together with a sample-barcoded 5' primer, a J-beta primer mix was included in a second PCR lasting roughly 6 to 12 cycles. From each sample, at least 2.5 million paired-end reads containing CDR3 were obtained. TCRdb reprocessed the 5' RACE reads via MiXCR and lists one record per CDR3 protein. This table has over 600,000 distinct CDR3 sequences, around 21% appearing once. This sample stems from a study of blood T cells in healthy people across ages. The CDR3 length is 14 residues. Germline V gene lookup returns CDR1 LGHDT and CDR2 YNNKEL (reference sequence).

Sequencing used blood. This clonotype was obtained from a man aged 70 or older in good health. The chain couples TRBV3-1 to TRBJ2-5; D is uncertain. The assigned J gene may be wrong: the sequence end matches TRBJ2-1 better. The CDR3 loop reads CASSQGTIHNEQFF. CDR3 bases: TGTGCCAGCAGCCAAGGCACTATCCACAATGAGCAGTTCTTC.